This T cell receptor (beta chain) was captured in a study of blood T cells in healthy people across ages. Study results and limitations: Diversity estimated from one million T cells was considered an underestimate. Higher diversity and more naive CD4+ cells were features of long-lived donors, compared to aged donors. Unsorted PBMC input precluded a conclusive naive versus antigen-experienced comparison.

This clonotype was seen more than once but under ten times. The antigen is unknown. The authors ran a second PCR of roughly 6 to 12 cycles using a sample-barcoded 5' primer and a J-beta primer mix. Samples each returned at least 2.5 million CDR3-containing paired-end reads. One entry per CDR3 protein, called by TCRdb with MiXCR from the 5' RACE reads. Counted here are under 800,000 distinct CDR3 sequences, roughly 45% occurring once; the ten biggest clones make up 20% to 25%. Germline loops: CDR1 DFQATT, CDR2 SNEGSKA (reference sequence). This CDR3 contains 13 residues. Trimming at V came to 3 bases and at J to 7 bases, leaving 4 bases not matched to a gene.

This chain uses TRBV20-1 with TRBJ1-1; 11 nucleotides line up with TRBD1. The sequence derives from a woman in her sixties or seventies in good health. The material sequenced was blood. CDR3 loop: CSARDRGPGEAFF. The CDR3 bases are TGCAGTGCTAGGGACAGGGGGCCGGGTGAAGCTTTCTTT.